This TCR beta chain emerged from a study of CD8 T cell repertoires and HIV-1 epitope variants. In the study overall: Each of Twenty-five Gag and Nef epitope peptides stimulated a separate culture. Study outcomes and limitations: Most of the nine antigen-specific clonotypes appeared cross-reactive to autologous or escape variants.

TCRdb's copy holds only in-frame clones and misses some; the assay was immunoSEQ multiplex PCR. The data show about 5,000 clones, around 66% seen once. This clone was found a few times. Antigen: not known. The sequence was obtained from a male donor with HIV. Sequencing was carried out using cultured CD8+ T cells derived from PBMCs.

The CDR3 protein is CASSYGQNTGELFF. CDR3 DNA: TGCGCCAGCAGCTACGGACAAAACACCGGGGAGCTGTTTTTT. The gene calls are TRBV4-3 and TRBJ2-2; D might be TRBD1 (5 bases). The CDR3 has 14 amino acids. CDR1 and CDR2 from the germline V gene are LGHNA and YSLEER. V dropped 5 bases and J dropped 2 bases, with 9 bases sitting between them.